This T cell receptor beta chain was sequenced for a study of Ad26.COV2.S vaccination and SARS-CoV-2 variants. The CDR3 contains 16 residues. Looked up from germline, CDR1 is LGHNA and CDR2 is YNFKEQ. The V and J ends lost 0 bases and 2 bases respectively, with 11 bases between them. The sample's treatment: around 19 received Ad26.COV2.S at low or high dose, single or two shots; a few received placebo; per-sample allocation not given. Samples were taken on day 63 after the first vaccine or placebo injection. Broader study findings: Recipients of vaccine and of placebo showed similar breadth of their non-spike TCR repertoires.

Sequencing was performed with immunoSEQ multiplex PCR; in TCRdb, only in-frame clones are kept and a portion is missing. The table shows about 680,000 clones, with 89% occurring only once. This clone appeared a single time. Its target is not known. The same CDR3 is also encoded by other DNA sequences in this sample. Sequenced material: peripheral blood, taken in a trial of Ad26.COV2.S vaccine versus placebo. This TCR was sampled from a person between 18 and 60 years old who received the Ad26.COV2.S COVID-19 vaccine or a placebo. The V gene is TRBV4-2, the J gene TRBJ1-3; possibly TRBD1 for D (6 bases). The CDR3 bases are TGTGCCAGCAGCCAAGATCGGGGGGCTCCTGGAAACACCATATATTTT. Protein sequence: CASSQDRGAPGNTIYF.